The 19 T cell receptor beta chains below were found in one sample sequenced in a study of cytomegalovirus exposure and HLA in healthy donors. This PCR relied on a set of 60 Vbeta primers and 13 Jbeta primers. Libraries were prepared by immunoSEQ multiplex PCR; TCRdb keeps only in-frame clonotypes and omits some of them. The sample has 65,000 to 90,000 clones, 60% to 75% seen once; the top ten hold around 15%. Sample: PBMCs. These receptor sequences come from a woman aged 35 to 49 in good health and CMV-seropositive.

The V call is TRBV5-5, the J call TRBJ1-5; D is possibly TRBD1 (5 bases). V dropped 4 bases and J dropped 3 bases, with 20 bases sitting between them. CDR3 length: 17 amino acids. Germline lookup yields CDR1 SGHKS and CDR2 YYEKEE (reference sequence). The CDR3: CASSRRERREVNQPQHF. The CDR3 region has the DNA TGTGCCAGCAGCCGCCGTGAACGCAGGGAGGTCAATCAGCCCCAGCATTTT.

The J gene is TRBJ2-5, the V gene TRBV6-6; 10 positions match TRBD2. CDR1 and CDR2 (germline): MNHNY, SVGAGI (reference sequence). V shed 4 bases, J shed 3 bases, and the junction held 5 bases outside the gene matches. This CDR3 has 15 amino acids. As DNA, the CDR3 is TGTGCCAGCAGTTCCCGGACTAGCGGTGAAGAGACCCAGTACTTC. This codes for CASSSRTSGEETQYF.

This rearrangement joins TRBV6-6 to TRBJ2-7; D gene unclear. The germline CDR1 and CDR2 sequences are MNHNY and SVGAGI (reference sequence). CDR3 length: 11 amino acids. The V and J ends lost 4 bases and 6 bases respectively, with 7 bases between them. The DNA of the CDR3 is TGTGCCAGCAGTTCGCAGCGCGAGCAGTACTTC. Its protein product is CASSSQREQYF.

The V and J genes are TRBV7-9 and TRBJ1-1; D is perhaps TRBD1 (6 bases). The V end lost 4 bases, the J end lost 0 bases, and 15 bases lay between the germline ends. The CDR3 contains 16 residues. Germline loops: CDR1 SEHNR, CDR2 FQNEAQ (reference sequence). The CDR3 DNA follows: TGTGCCAGCAGCTCCGTCGGACAGACCATGAACACTGAAGCTTTCTTT. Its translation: CASSSVGQTMNTEAFF.

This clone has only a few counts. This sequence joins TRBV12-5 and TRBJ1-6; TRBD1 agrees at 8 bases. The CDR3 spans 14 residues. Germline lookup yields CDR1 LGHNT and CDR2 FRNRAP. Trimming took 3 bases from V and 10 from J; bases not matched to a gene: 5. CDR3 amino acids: CASGFTGGLSPLHF. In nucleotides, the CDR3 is TGTGCTAGTGGTTTTACAGGGGGGTTGTCACCCCTCCACTTT.

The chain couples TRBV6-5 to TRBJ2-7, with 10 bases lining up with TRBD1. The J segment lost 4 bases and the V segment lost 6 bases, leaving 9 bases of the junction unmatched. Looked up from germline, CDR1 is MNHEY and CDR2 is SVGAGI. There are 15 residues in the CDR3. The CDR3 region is CASSQDRGDVYEQYF. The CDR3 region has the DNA TGTGCCAGCAGCCAGGACAGGGGGGACGTGTACGAGCAGTACTTC.

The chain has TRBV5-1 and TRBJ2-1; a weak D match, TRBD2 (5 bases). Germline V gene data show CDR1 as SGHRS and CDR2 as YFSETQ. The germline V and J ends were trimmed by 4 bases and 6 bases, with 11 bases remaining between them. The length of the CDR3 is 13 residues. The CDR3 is CASSPDSGNEQFF. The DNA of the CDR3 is TGCGCCAGCAGCCCGGACTCAGGCAATGAGCAGTTCTTC.

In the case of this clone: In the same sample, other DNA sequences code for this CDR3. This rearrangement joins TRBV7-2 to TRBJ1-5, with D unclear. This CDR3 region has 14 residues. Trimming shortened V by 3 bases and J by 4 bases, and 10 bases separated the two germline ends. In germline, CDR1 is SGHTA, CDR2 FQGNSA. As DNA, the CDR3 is TGTGCCAGCAGCTTTAACGCCAGGAATCAGCCCCAGCATTTT. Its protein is CASSFNARNQPQHF.

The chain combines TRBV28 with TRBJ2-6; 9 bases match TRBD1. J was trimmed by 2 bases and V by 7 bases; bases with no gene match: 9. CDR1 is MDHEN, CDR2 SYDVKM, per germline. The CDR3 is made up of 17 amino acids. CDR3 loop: CASTFGQGRPGANVLTF. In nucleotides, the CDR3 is TGTGCCAGCACCTTCGGACAGGGGCGGCCTGGGGCCAACGTCCTGACTTTC.

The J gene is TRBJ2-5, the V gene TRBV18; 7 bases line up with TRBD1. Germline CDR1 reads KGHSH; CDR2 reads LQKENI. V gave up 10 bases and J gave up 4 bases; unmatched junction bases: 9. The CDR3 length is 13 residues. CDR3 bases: TGTGCCAATGAAAGACAGGGCCCAGAGACCCAGTACTTC. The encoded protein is CANERQGPETQYF.

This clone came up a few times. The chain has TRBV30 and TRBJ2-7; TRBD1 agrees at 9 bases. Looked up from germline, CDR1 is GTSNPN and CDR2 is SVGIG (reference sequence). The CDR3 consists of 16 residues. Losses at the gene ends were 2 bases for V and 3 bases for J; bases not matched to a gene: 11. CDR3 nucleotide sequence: TGTGCCTGGAGTTTGCGAACCGGGACAGGGTTCTACGAGCAGTACTTC. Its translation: CAWSLRTGTGFYEQYF.

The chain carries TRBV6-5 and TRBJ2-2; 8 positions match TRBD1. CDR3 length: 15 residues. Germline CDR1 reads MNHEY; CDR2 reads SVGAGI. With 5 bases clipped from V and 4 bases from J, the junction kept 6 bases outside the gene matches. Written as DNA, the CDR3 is TGTGCCAGCAGTCGTCCGGGACAGGTCACCGGGGAGCTGTTTTTT. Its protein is CASSRPGQVTGELFF.

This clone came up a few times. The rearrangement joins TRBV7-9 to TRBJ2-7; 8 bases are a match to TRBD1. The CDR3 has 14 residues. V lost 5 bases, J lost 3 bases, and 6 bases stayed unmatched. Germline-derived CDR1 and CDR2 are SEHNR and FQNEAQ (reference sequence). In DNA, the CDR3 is TGTGCCAGCAGCCCGAAGGACAGGGTCTACGAGCAGTACTTC. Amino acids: CASSPKDRVYEQYF.

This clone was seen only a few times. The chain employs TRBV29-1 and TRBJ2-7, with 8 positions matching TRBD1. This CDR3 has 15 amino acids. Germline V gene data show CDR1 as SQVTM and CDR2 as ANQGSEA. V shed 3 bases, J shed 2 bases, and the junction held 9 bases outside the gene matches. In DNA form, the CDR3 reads TGCAGCGTTGATAAGACGGGACAGGTACCCTACGAGCAGTACTTC. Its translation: CSVDKTGQVPYEQYF.

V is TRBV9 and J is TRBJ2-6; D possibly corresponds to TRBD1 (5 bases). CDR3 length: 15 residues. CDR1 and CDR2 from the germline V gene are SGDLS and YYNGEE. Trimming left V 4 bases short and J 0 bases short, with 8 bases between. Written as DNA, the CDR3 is TGTGCCAGCAGCAGACAGTTCTCTGGGGCCAACGTCCTGACTTTC. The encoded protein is CASSRQFSGANVLTF.

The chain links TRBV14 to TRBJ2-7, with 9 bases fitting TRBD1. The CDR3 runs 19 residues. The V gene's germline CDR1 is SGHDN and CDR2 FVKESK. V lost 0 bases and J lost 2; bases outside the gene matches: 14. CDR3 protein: CASSQDLIGQGRPAYEQYF. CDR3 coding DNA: TGTGCCAGCAGCCAAGATCTAATAGGACAGGGGAGGCCCGCCTACGAGCAGTACTTC.

DNA for the CDR3: TGTGCCAGCAGTGCGCAGACAGGGGGATCTGAAGCTTTCTTT. Translated, it gives CASSAQTGGSEAFF. V is TRBV28 and J is TRBJ1-1; TRBD1 agrees at 9 bases. V shed 5 bases and J 6 bases; nucleotides not matched to a gene: 7. This CDR3 has 14 residues. Germline values: CDR1 MDHEN, CDR2 SYDVKM.

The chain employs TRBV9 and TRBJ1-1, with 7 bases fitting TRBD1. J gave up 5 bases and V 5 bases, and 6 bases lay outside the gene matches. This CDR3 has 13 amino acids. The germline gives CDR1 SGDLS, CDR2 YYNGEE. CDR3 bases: TGTGCCAGCAGTCCCCAGGGGGGTACTGAAGCTTTCTTT. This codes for CASSPQGGTEAFF.

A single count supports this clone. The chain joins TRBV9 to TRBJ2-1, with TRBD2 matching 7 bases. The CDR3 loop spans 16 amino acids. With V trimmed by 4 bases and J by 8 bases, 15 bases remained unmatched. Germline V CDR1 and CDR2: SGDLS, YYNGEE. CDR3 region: CASSPDGAGAYDEQFF. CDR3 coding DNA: TGTGCCAGCAGCCCAGACGGGGCGGGAGCTTACGATGAGCAGTTCTTC.